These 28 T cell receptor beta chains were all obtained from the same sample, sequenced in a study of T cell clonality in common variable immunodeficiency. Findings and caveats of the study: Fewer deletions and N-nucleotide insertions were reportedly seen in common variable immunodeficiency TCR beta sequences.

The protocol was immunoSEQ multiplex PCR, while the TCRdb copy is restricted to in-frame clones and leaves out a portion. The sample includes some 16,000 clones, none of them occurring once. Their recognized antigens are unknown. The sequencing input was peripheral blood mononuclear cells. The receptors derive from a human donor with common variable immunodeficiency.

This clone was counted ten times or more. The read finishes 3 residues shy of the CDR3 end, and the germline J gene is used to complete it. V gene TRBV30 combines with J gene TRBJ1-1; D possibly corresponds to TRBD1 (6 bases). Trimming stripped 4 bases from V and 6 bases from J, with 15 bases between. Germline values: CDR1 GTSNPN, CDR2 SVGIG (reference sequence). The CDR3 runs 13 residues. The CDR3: CAWTARGGSEAFF. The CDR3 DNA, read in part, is TGTGCCTGGACCGCAAGGGGGGGATCTGAA.

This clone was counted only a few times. The DNA read from the CDR3 is TGTGCCAGCAGCTTAGCGGCGGATAATCAGCCC. Protein product: CASSLAADNQP. The full-length CDR3 reads as CASSLAADNQPQHF. This chain links TRBV7-9 with TRBJ1-5; D ambiguous. The read halts 3 residues ahead of the CDR3 end, with the missing end drawn from the germline J gene. Trimming removed 0 bases from V and 4 bases from J, with 7 bases in between. Germline values: CDR1 SEHNR, CDR2 FQNEAQ (reference sequence). The CDR3 length is 14 residues. The full variable domain, in which reference TRBV7-9 and TRBJ1-5 provide the parts outside the CDR3, is DTGVSQNPRHKITKRGQNVTFRCDPISEHNRLYWYRQTLGQGPEFLTYFQNEAQLEKSRLLSDRFSAERPKGSFSTLEIQRTEQGDSAMYLCASSLAADNQPQHFGDGTRLSIL.

CDR3 protein: CASKQGNSPLHF. The CDR3 DNA, read in part, is TGTGCCAGCAAACAGGGTAATTCACCC. This rearrangement joins TRBV6-2 or TRBV6-3 to TRBJ1-6; a weak D match, TRBD1 (6 bases). The read ends 3 residues early relative to the CDR3; the germline J gene fills the gap. The CDR3 loop spans 12 amino acids. Trimming took off 7 bases at V and 6 bases at J, with 7 bases between the two ends. The germline V gene has CDR1 MNHEY and CDR2 SVGEGT.

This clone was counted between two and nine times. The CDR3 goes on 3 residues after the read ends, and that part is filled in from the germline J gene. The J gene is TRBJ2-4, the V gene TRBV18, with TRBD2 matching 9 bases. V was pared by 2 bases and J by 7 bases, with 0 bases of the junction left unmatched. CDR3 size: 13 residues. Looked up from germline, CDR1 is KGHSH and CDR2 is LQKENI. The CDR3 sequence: CASSPGTSNIQYF. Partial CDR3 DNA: TGTGCCAGCTCACCAGGGACTAGCAACATT.

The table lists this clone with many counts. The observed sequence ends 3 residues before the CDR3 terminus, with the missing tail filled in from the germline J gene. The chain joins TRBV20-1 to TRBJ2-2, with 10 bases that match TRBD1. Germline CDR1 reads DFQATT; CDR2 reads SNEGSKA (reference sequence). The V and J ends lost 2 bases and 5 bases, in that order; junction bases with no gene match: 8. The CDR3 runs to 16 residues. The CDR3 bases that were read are TGCAGTGCTAGACCCCTGGACAGGGGGGGAACCGGGGAG. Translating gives CSARPLDRGGTGE. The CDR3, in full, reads CSARPLDRGGTGELFF.

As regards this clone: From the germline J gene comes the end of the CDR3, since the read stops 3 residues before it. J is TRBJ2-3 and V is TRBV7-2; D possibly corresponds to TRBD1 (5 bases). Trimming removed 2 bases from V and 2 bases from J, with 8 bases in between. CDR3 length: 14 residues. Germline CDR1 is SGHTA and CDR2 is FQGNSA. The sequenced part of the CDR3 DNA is TGTGCCAGCAGCTTAACGACAGCCACAGATACG. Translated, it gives CASSLTTATDT. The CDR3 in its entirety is CASSLTTATDTQYF.

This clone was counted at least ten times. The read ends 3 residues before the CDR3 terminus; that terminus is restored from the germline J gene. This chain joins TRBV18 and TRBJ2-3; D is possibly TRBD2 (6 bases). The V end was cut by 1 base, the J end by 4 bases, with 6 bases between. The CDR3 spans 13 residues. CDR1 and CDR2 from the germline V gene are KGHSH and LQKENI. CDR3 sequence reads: CASSPRGADTQYF. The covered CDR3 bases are TGTGCCAGCTCACCACGGGGGGCAGATACG.

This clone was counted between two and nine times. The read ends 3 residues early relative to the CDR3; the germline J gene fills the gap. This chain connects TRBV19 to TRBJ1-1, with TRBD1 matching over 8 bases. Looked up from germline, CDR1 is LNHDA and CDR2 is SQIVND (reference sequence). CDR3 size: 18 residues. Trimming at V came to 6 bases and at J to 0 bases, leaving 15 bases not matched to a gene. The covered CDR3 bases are TGTGCCAGTAGCCAAAGACAGGGGACGGATGGAGTGAACACTGAA. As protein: CASSQRQGTDGVNTE. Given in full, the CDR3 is CASSQRQGTDGVNTEAFF.

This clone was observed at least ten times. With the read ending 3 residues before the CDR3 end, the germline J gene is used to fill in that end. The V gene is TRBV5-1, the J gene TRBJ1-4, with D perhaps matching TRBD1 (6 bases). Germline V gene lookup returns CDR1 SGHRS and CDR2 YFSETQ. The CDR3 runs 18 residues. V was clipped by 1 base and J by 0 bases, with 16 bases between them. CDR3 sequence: CASSLRGDTLATNEKLFF. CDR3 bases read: TGCGCCAGCAGCTTGCGAGGGGACACCCTTGCAACTAATGAAAAA.

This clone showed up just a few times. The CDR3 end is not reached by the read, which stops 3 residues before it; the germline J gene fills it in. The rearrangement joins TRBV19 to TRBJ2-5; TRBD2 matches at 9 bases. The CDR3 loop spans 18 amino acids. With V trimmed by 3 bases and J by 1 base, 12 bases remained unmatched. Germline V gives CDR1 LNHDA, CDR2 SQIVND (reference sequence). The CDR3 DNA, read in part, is TGTGCCAGTAGTATGAGGGAAACTTTGCGGGGGGGCCAAGAGACC. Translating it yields CASSMRETLRGGQET. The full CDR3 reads CASSMRETLRGGQETQYF.

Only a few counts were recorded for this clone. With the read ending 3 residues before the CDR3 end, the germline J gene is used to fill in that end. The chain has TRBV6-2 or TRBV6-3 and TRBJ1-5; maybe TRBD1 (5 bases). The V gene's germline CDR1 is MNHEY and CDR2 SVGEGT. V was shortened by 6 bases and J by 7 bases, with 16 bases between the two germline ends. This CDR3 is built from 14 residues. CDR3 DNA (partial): TGTGCCAGCAGGAAGCGCCCCAGGGAACAGCCC. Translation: CASRKRPREQP. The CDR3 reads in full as CASRKRPREQPQHF.

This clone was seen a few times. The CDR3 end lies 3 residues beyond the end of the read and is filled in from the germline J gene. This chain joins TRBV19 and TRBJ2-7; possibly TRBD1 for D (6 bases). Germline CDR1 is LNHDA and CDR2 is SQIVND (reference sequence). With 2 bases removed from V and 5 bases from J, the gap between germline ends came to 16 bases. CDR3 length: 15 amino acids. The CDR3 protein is CASSILGQKGHEQYF. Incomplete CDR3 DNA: TGTGCCAGTAGTATACTCGGACAGAAAGGCCACGAG.

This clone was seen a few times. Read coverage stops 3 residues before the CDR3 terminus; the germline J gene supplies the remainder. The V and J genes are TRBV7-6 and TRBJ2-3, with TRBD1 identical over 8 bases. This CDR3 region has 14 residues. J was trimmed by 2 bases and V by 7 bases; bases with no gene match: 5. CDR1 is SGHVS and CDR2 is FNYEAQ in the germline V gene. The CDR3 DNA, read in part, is TGTGCCAGCAACGACAGGGGACCCACAGATACG. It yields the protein CASNDRGPTDT. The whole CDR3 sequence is CASNDRGPTDTQYF.

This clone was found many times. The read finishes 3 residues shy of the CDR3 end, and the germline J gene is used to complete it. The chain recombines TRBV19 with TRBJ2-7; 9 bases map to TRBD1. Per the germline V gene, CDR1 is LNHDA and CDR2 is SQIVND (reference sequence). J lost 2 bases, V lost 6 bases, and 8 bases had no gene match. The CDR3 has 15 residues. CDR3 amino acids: CASRTTGGGAYEQYF. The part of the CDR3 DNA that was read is TGTGCCAGTAGAACAACAGGGGGCGGCGCCTACGAG.

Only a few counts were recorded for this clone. The CDR3 here is CASSIGQGYTDTQYF. CDR3 DNA (partial): TGTGCCAGTAGTATAGGACAGGGTTACACAGATACG. The V and J genes are TRBV19 and TRBJ2-3; TRBD1 matches 7 bases. From the germline J gene comes the end of the CDR3, since the read stops 3 residues before it. The junction had 3 bases not matched to a gene; V was cut back by 1 base and J by 2 bases. CDR1 is LNHDA and CDR2 is SQIVND in the germline V gene (reference sequence). The length of the CDR3 is 15 residues.

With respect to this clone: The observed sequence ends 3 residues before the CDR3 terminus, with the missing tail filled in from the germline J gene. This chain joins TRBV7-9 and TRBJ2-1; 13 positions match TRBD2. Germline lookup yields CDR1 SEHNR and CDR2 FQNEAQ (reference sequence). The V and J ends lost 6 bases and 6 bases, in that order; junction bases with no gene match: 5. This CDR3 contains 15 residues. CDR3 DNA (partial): TGTGCCAGCAGGCGGACTAGCGGGGGCCCCAATGAG. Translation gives CASRRTSGGPNE. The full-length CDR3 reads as CASRRTSGGPNEQFF.

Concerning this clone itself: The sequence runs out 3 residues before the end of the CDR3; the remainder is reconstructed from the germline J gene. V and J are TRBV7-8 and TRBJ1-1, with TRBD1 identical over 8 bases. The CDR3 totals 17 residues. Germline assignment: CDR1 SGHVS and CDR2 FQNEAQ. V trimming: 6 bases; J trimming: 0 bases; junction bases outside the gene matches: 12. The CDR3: CASRGQGRGRMNTEAFF. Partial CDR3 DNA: TGTGCCAGCAGAGGACAGGGCAGGGGCCGAATGAACACTGAA.

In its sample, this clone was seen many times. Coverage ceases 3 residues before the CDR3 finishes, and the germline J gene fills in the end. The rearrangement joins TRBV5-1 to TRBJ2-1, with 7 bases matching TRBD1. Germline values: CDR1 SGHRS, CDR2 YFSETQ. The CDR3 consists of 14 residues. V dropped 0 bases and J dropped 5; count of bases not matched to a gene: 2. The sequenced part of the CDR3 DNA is TGCGCCAGCAGCTTGGGGGACAGAAACAATGAG. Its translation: CASSLGDRNNE. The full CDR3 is CASSLGDRNNEQFF.

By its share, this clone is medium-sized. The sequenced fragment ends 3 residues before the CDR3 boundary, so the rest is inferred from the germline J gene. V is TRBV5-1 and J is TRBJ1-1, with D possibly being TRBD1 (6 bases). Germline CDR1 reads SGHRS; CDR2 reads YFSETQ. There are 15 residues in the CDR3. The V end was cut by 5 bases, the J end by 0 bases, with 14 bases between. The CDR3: CASRNRQEVNTEAFF. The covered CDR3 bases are TGCGCCAGCAGGAATCGACAGGAGGTGAACACTGAA.

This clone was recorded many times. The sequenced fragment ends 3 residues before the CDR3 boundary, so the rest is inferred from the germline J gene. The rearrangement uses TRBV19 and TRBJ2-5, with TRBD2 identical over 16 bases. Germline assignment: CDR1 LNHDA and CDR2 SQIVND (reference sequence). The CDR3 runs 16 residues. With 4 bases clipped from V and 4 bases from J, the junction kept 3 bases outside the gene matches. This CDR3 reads CASSTGLAGGRETQYF. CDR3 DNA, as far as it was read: TGTGCCAGTAGTACGGGACTAGCGGGGGGGCGAGAGACC. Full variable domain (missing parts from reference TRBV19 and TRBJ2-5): DGGITQSPKYLFRKEGQNVTLSCEQNLNHDAMYWYRQDPGQGLRLIYYSQIVNDFQKGDIAEGYSVSREKKESFPLTVTSAQKNPTAFYLCASSTGLAGGRETQYFGPGTRLLVL.

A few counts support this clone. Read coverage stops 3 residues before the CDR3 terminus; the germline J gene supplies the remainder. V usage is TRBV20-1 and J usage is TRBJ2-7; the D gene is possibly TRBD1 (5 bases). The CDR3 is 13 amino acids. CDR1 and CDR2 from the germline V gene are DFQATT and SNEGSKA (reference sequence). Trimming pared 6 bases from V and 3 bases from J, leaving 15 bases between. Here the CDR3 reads CSATDSFLYEQYF. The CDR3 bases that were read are TGCAGTGCCACCGACAGCTTCCTCTACGAG.

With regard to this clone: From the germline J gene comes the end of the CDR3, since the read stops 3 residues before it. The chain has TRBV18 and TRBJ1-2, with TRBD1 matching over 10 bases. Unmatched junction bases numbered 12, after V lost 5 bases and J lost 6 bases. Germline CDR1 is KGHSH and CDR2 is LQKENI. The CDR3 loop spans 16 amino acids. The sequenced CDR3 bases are TGTGCCAGCTCAGAGCAGACAGGGGGCGATCTTGATGGC. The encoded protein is CASSEQTGGDLDG. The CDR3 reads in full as CASSEQTGGDLDGYTF.

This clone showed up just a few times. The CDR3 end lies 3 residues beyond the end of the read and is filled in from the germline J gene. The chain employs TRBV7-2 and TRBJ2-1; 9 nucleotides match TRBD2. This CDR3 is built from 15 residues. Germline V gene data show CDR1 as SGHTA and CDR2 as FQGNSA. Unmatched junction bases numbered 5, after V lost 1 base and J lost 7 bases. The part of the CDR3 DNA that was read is TGTGCCAGCAGCTTAGTCGGACTAGCGAGGAATGAG. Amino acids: CASSLVGLARNE. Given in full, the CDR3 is CASSLVGLARNEQFF.

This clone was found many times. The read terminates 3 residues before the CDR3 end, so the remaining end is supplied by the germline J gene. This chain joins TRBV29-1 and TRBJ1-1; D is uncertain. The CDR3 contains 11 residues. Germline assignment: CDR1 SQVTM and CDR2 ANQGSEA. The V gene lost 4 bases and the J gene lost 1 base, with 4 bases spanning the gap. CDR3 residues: CSVVGNTEAFF. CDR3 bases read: TGCAGCGTTGTCGGGAACACTGAA.

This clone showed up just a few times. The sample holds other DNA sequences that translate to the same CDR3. CDR3 sequence: CASSMTGGIYEQYF. CDR3 DNA (partial): TGTGCCAGTAGTATGACAGGGGGCATTTACGAG. V and J are TRBV19 and TRBJ2-7; 10 nucleotides align to TRBD1. The observed sequence ends 3 residues before the CDR3 terminus, with the missing tail filled in from the germline J gene. The CDR3 contains 14 residues. V shed 3 bases and J 4 bases; nucleotides not matched to a gene: 3. Per germline, CDR1 LNHDA and CDR2 SQIVND (reference sequence). Full variable domain (rest looked up from reference TRBV19 and TRBJ2-7): DGGITQSPKYLFRKEGQNVTLSCEQNLNHDAMYWYRQDPGQGLRLIYYSQIVNDFQKGDIAEGYSVSREKKESFPLTVTSAQKNPTAFYLCASSMTGGIYEQYFGPGTRLTVT.

CDR3 sequence: CAWKPRGGGDQPQHF. CDR3 bases read: TGTGCCTGGAAACCCCGAGGGGGGGGCGATCAGCCC. This chain connects TRBV30 to TRBJ1-5, with TRBD1 as a possible D gene (6 bases). The CDR3 is cut off 3 residues early in the read; its end comes from the germline J gene. The CDR3 is made up of 15 amino acids. The V gene's germline CDR1 is GTSNPN and CDR2 SVGIG (reference sequence). Trimming pared 4 bases from V and 5 bases from J, leaving 18 bases between.

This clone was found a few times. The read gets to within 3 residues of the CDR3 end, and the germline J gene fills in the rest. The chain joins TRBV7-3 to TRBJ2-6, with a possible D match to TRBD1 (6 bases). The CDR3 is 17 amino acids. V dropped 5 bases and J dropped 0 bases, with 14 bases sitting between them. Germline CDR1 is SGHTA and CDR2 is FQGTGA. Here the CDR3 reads CASSQTGTTSGANVLTF. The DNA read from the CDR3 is TGTGCCAGCAGCCAAACAGGGACAACCTCTGGGGCCAACGTC.

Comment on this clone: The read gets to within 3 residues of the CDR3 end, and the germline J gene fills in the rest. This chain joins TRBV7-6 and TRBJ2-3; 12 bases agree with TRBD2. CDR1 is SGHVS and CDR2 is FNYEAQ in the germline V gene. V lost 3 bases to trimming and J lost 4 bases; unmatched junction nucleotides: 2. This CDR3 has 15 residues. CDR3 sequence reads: CASSFRLAGADTQYF. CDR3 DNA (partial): TGTGCCAGCAGCTTTAGACTAGCGGGGGCAGATACG.